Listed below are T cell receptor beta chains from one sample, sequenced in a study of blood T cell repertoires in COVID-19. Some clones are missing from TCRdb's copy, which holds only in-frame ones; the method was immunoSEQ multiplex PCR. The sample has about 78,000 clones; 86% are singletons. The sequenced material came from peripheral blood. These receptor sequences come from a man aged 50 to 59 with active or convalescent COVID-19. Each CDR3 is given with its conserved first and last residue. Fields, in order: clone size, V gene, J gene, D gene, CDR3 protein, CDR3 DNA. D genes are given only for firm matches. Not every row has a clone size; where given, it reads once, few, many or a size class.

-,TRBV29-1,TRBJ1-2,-,CSVEEKGTSYYGYTF,TGCAGCGTTGAAGAAAAGGGGACATCCTACTATGGCTACACCTTC
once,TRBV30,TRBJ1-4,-,CAWSVRGAGEKLFF,TGTGCCTGGAGTGTACGGGGGGCCGGTGAAAAACTGTTTTTT
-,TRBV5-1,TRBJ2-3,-,CASTIRGGGTDTQYF,TGCGCCAGCACCATTAGGGGGGGCGGCACAGATACGCAGTATTTT
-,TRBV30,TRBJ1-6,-,CAWIQRRGMGSPLHF,TGTGCCTGGATTCAGCGGCGGGGTATGGGTTCACCCCTCCACTTT
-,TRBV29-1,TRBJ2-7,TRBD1,CSAKQGANEQYF,TGCAGCGCCAAACAGGGGGCGAACGAGCAGTACTTC
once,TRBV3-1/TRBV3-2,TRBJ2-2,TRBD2,CATLKRGSDTGELFF,TGTGCCACCCTAAAGCGGGGGTCGGACACCGGGGAGCTGTTTTTT
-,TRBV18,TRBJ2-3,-,CASSPPFGGGVGTDTQYF,TGTGCCAGCTCACCACCATTCGGTGGAGGGGTTGGAACAGATACGCAGTATTTT
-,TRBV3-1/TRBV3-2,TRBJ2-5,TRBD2,CASSQVAGARETQYF,TGTGCCAGCAGCCAAGTAGCGGGGGCGCGGGAGACCCAGTACTTC
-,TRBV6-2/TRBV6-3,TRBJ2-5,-,CASSYTLKTQYF,TGTGCCAGCAGTTACACTCTAAAGACCCAGTACTTC
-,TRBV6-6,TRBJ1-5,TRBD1,CASSPDGQGDFYSNQPQHF,TGTGCCAGCAGTCCAGATGGGCAGGGGGACTTTTATAGCAATCAGCCCCAGCATTTT
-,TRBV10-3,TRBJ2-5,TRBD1,CAISEGGTGTQETQYF,TGTGCCATCAGTGAGGGGGGGACAGGGACCCAAGAGACCCAGTACTTC
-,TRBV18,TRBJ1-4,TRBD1,CASSPTGGGEKLFF,TGTGCCAGCTCACCCACAGGGGGGGGAGAAAAACTGTTTTTT
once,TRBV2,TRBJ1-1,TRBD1,CASSATGTTEAFF,TGTGCCAGCAGTGCGACAGGGACCACTGAAGCTTTCTTT
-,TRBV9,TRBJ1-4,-,CASNRGTTNEKLFF,TGTGCCAGCAACCGAGGAACAACTAATGAAAAACTGTTTTTT
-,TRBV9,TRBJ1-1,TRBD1,CASSPRDRWTTEAFF,TGTGCCAGCAGCCCCCGGGACAGGTGGACCACTGAAGCTTTCTTT
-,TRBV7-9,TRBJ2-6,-,CASSPRLASSSGANVLTF,TGTGCCAGCAGCCCAAGGCTAGCGTCTAGCTCTGGGGCCAACGTCCTGACTTTC
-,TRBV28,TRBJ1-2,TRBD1,CASSPGQGAIYGYTF,TGTGCCAGCAGTCCCGGACAGGGGGCCATCTATGGCTACACCTTC
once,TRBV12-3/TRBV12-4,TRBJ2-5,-,CASSLNSQETQYF,TGTGCCAGCAGTTTAAACAGCCAAGAGACCCAGTACTTC
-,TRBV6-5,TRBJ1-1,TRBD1,CASTPDRDRGEAFF,TGTGCCAGCACCCCGGACAGGGACCGTGGTGAAGCTTTCTTT
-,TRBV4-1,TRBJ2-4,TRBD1,CASSHGGQGAAKNIQYF,TGCGCCAGCAGCCATGGAGGACAGGGGGCGGCCAAAAACATTCAGTACTTC
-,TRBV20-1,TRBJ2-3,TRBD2,CSASSGGGTQYF,TGCAGTGCTAGTAGCGGGGGCGGTACGCAGTATTTT
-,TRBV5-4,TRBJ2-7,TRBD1,CASSRGQGAFYEQYF,TGTGCCAGCAGCAGGGGACAGGGGGCGTTCTACGAGCAGTACTTC
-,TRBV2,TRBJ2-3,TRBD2,CASTSGGATDTQYF,TGTGCCAGCACTAGCGGGGGGGCCACAGATACGCAGTATTTT
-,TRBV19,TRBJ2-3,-,CASSAGLLSTDTQYF,TGTGCCAGTAGTGCTGGACTCCTTAGCACAGATACGCAGTATTTT
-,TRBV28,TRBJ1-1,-,CASRDSERTEAFF,TGTGCCAGCAGGGACAGCGAGAGGACTGAAGCTTTCTTT
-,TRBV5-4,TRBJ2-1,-,CASSPPSGYNEQFF,TGTGCCAGCAGCCCTCCCAGCGGCTACAATGAGCAGTTCTTC
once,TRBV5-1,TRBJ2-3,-,CASSPQGPDTQYF,TGCGCCAGCAGCCCACAGGGCCCAGATACGCAGTATTTT
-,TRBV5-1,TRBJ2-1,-,CASSLVGLAYNEQFF,TGCGCCAGCAGCTTGGTGGGTCTAGCCTACAATGAGCAGTTCTTC
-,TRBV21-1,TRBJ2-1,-,CASSKAEVPGDNEQFF,TGTGCCAGCAGCAAAGCGGAGGTACCTGGGGACAATGAGCAGTTCTTC
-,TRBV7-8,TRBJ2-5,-,CASSPWTEQETQYF,TGTGCCAGCAGCCCTTGGACAGAACAAGAGACCCAGTACTTC
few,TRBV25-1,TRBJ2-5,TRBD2,CASSERGGDETQYF,TGTGCCAGCAGTGAGCGGGGGGGGGACGAGACCCAGTACTTC
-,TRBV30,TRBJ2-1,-,CAWAHIAEQFF,TGTGCCTGGGCACACATAGCGGAGCAGTTCTTC
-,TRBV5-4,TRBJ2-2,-,CASSTNTGPSTGELFF,TGTGCCAGCAGCACGAATACAGGGCCGAGCACCGGGGAGCTGTTTTTT
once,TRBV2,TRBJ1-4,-,CASSVRGPTNEKLFF,TGTGCCAGCAGTGTCAGGGGACCCACTAATGAAAAACTGTTTTTT
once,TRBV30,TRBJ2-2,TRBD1,CAWRGTGMGTGELFF,TGTGCCTGGAGAGGGACAGGGATGGGCACCGGGGAGCTGTTTTTT
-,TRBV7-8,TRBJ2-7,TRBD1,CASSLASRQGAYEQYF,TGTGCCAGCAGCTTAGCGTCTAGGCAGGGGGCATACGAGCAGTACTTC
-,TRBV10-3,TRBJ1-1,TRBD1,CAIRLTGITEAFF,TGTGCCATCAGATTGACAGGGATCACTGAAGCTTTCTTT
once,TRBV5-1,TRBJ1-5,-,CASSLGGQTNQPQHF,TGCGCCAGCAGCTTGGGGGGACAAACCAATCAGCCCCAGCATTTT
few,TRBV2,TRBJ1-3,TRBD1,CASRTRDRGNTIYF,TGTGCCAGCAGGACCCGGGACAGGGGAAACACCATATATTTT
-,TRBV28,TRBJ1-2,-,CASRATQGNYGYTF,TGTGCCAGCAGGGCGACACAAGGAAACTATGGCTACACCTTC
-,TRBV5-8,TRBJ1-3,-,CASNPWGHSGNTIYF,TGTGCCAGCAACCCATGGGGGCACTCTGGAAACACCATATATTTT
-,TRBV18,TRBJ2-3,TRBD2,CASSPGTSGRASTDTQYF,TGTGCCAGCTCACCAGGGACTAGCGGGAGAGCTAGCACAGATACGCAGTATTTT
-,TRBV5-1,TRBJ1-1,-,CASSGGAMNTEAFF,TGCGCCAGCAGCGGGGGGGCGATGAACACTGAAGCTTTCTTT
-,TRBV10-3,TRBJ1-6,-,CAISEPTGGGGGSPLHF,TGTGCCATCAGTGAGCCTACCGGGGGGGGAGGAGGGTCACCCCTCCACTTT
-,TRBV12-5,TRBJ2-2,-,CASGFGTSNTGELFF,TGTGCTAGTGGTTTCGGGACATCGAACACCGGGGAGCTGTTTTTT
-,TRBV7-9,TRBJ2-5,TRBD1,CASSQGVGAHQETQYF,TGTGCCAGCAGCCAGGGGGTGGGGGCTCACCAAGAGACCCAGTACTTC
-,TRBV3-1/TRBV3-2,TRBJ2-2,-,CASRRESGELFF,TGTGCCAGCAGACGAGAAAGCGGGGAGCTGTTTTTT
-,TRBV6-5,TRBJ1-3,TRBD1,CASSYLPDRAGNTIYF,TGTGCCAGCAGTTACTTACCAGACAGGGCTGGAAACACCATATATTTT
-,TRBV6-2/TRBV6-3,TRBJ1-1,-,CASSYPENTEAFF,TGTGCCAGCAGTTACCCAGAGAACACTGAAGCTTTCTTT
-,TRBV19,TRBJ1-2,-,CASSLDGGVYGYTF,TGTGCCAGTAGCCTGGACGGGGGGGTCTATGGCTACACCTTC
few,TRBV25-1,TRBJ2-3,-,CASSFGGTDTQYF,TGTGCCAGCAGTTTCGGGGGCACAGATACGCAGTATTTT